This TCR beta chain was recorded in a study of blood T cell repertoires in COVID-19. The overall study: Whether acute or convalescent, the COVID-19 samples came from the United States, Italy and Spain.

Profiled with immunoSEQ multiplex PCR; TCRdb holds only in-frame clones, not every one. The sample yields roughly 140,000 clones, roughly 79% seen once. Sequenced material: peripheral blood. The source is a human donor in a cohort sampled during active COVID-19.

The chain's CDR3 is CASSYKAGGPREQFF. The CDR3 DNA reads as TGTGCCAGCAGTTACAAAGCGGGAGGGCCTAGGGAGCAGTTCTTC. The V and J genes are TRBV6-5 and TRBJ2-1; 10 positions match TRBD2. Losses at the gene ends were 2 bases for V and 10 bases for J; bases not matched to a gene: 8. CDR1 and CDR2 (germline): MNHEY, SVGAGI. This CDR3 region has 15 residues.